The clone carrying this T cell receptor (beta chain) is medium-sized in the sample. Constant-region reverse primers amplified full-length variable regions, followed by semi-nested Nested Universal Primer A PCR. TCRdb fed the 5' RACE reads into MiXCR, producing one record per CDR3 protein. The data contain under 35,000 distinct CDR3 sequences, about 26% of them singletons. This CDR3 is 13 amino acids long. The V gene lost 6 bases and the J gene lost 2 bases, with 11 bases spanning the gap. Germline values: CDR1 MNHNY, CDR2 SVGAGI (reference sequence). This sequence was found in a female donor with breast cancer. The sequencing input was naive CD4+ T cells sorted from a lymph node. As to subset: naive CD4+ T cells, CD4+CD45RA+CD25-. This chain links TRBV6-6 with TRBJ2-7; D remains unclear. CDR3 loop: CASRKDDPYEQYF. DNA of the CDR3: TGTGCCAGCAGAAAGGACGATCCCTACGAGCAGTACTTC.